This T cell receptor (beta chain) derives from a study of CD4+ T cells in melanoma. Study-level findings and limits: Reportedly, melanoma neoantigen-specific CD4+ T cells showed varied differentiation states. CD8+ T cell, macrophage and B cell function reportedly correlated with neoantigen-specific CD4+ T cells.

This clone has a single count. Its antigen is currently unknown. Clones were read by immunoSEQ multiplex PCR, and TCRdb kept only the in-frame ones, dropping some. The sample consists of around 130,000 clones, approximately 91% of them appearing once. The receptor was derived from a human donor with melanoma.

The CDR3 is CASSTLGTPQETQYF. As DNA, the CDR3 is TGTGCCAGCAGCACCCTCGGGACCCCCCAAGAGACCCAGTACTTC. The V and J genes are TRBV5-6 and TRBJ2-5; D may match TRBD1 or TRBD2 (5 bases each). The V gene lost 4 bases and the J gene lost 1 base, with 14 bases spanning the gap. Germline assignment: CDR1 SGHDT and CDR2 YYEEEE. This CDR3 has 15 amino acids.